This entry lists 8 T cell receptor beta chains sequenced from one sample in a study of shared clonotypes between healthy human individuals. TCRdb keeps only in-frame clones here, not all; method: immunoSEQ multiplex PCR. The sample yields 2 million to 2.5 million clones, 85% to 95% seen once. Sequenced material: naive CD4+ T cells from PBMCs. The subset here: CD45RA+ positively selected. The receptor set was obtained from a man between 18 and 35 years old in good health. Some clones in this sample may be carry-over from other donors' samples.

In the case of this clone: Other DNA sequences in this specimen translate into the identical CDR3. The chain couples TRBV7-2 to TRBJ2-5; TRBD1 aligns across 8 bases. The CDR3 sequence is 13 residues long. Germline-derived CDR1 and CDR2 are SGHTA and FQGNSA. Unmatched junction bases numbered 4, after V lost 5 bases and J lost 5 bases. This CDR3 reads CASSLTGEETQYF. The CDR3 nucleotides read TGTGCCAGCAGCCTGACAGGGGAGGAGACCCAGTACTTC.

The J gene is TRBJ2-1, the V gene TRBV28, with D possibly being TRBD1 (6 bases). Between the trimmed V and J ends, which lost 3 bases and 1 base, there was a span of 10 bases. Germline V lookup: CDR1 MDHEN, CDR2 SYDVKM. The CDR3 length is 15 residues. Here the CDR3 DNA reads TGTGCCAGCAGTTTCCAGGGGAAATCCTACAATGAGCAGTTCTTC. Translation gives CASSFQGKSYNEQFF.

This clone showed up just a few times. The chain couples TRBV25-1 to TRBJ2-3, with D uncertain. Trimming cost V 5 bases and J 2 bases, with 11 bases left between them. Germline CDR1 is MGHDK and CDR2 is SYGVNS. The CDR3 covers 14 residues. The CDR3 region is CASSHPQNTDTQYF. CDR3 bases: TGTGCCAGCAGTCATCCGCAGAACACAGATACGCAGTATTTT.

The count of this clone is one. The chain uses TRBV19 and TRBJ1-4; the match to TRBD1 covers 7 bases. The CDR3 contains 16 residues. Losses at the gene ends were 7 bases for V and 0 bases for J; bases not matched to a gene: 8. Germline values: CDR1 LNHDA, CDR2 SQIVND (reference sequence). In DNA, the CDR3 is TGTGCCAGTACTGAGACAGGGCCAGCAACTAATGAAAAACTGTTTTTT. Translating gives CASTETGPATNEKLFF.

As to this clone: A junction end diverges from the germline sequence, so it may reflect a read error. This chain joins TRBV7-3 and TRBJ1-1; D possibly corresponds to TRBD1 (5 bases). This CDR3 has 15 residues. Germline assignment: CDR1 SGHTA and CDR2 FQGTGA. As DNA, the CDR3 is TGTGCCAGCAGCTTAAGGGCAGGGCGGAACACTGAAGCTTTTTTT. Protein product: CASSLRAGRNTEAFF. Combining the CDR3 with reference TRBV7-3 and TRBJ1-1 gives the whole variable domain GAGVSQTPSNKVTEKGKYVELRCDPISGHTALYWYRQSLGQGPEFLIYFQGTGAADDSGLPNDRFFAVRPEGSVSTLKIQRTERGDSAVYLCASSLRAGRNTEAFFGQGTRLTVV.

This rearrangement joins TRBV29-1 to TRBJ2-1, with D unresolved. Germline V CDR1 and CDR2: SQVTM, ANQGSEA. The V and J ends lost 7 bases and 0 bases respectively, with 10 bases between them. This CDR3 region has 13 residues. CDR3 sequence: CSARVSSYNEQFF. The CDR3 nucleotides are TGCAGCGCTAGGGTTAGCTCCTACAATGAGCAGTTCTTC.

The CDR3: CASSGTGGVEKLFF. The CDR3 bases are TGTGCCAGCAGCGGGACAGGGGGCGTTGAAAAACTGTTTTTT. The chain links TRBV7-9 to TRBJ1-4, with 12 bases fitting TRBD1. After removal of 5 bases from V and 7 bases from J, the junction contained 2 bases not matched to a gene. The CDR3 sequence is 14 residues long. CDR1 SEHNR and CDR2 FQNEAQ come from the germline V gene (reference sequence).

The rearrangement joins TRBV6-5 to TRBJ2-2, with D perhaps matching TRBD2 (5 bases). Deletions cut 11 bases from V and 6 bases from J, with 16 bases between. The length of the CDR3 is 13 residues. Germline V gives CDR1 MNHEY, CDR2 SVGAGI. The DNA of the CDR3 is TGTGCCCTTCTGGATGCGGGTTCCGGGGAGCTGTTTTTT. It codes for CALLDAGSGELFF.